Ten or more counts support the clone carrying this TCR beta chain. Its specificity is unknown. Time point in this sample: newly diagnosed GD, antithyroid drugs for less than 3 months. From RNA extracted from PBMCs, the TCR library was made. The sample belongs to a study of regulatory T cells in long-lasting Graves disease. Study conclusions and caveats: Sample size was small, which may have lowered accuracy.

J was trimmed by 9 bases and V by 3 bases; bases with no gene match: 2. The CDR3 loop spans 13 amino acids. Germline V gives CDR1 SEHNR, CDR2 FQNEAQ (reference sequence). Sequencing libraries for TCR beta were prepared with iRepertoire HTBI primers and Arm-PCR of CDR3 regions. One entry per CDR3 protein results from TCRdb running MiXCR on the multiplex PCR reads. The data contain roughly 500,000 distinct CDR3 sequences, approximately 12% of them singletons. The sample was also linked to a second study, of T cells in Graves' hyperthyroidism and ophthalmopathy.

The sequencing here drew on peripheral blood mononuclear cells (PBMCs), taken at new diagnosis, from a patient treated with antithyroid drugs. The TCR originated in a woman aged 30 to 39 with Graves disease. The chain recombines TRBV7-9 with TRBJ1-6; 7 bases are shared with TRBD1. CDR3 residues: CASSLRDSSPLHF. CDR3 nucleotide sequence: TGTGCCAGCAGCTTGCGGGACAGTTCACCCCTCCACTTT. Combining the CDR3 with reference TRBV7-9 and TRBJ1-6 gives the whole variable domain DTGVSQNPRHKITKRGQNVTFRCDPISEHNRLYWYRQTLGQGPEFLTYFQNEAQLEKSRLLSDRFSAERPKGSFSTLEIQRTEQGDSAMYLCASSLRDSSPLHFGNGTRLTVT.